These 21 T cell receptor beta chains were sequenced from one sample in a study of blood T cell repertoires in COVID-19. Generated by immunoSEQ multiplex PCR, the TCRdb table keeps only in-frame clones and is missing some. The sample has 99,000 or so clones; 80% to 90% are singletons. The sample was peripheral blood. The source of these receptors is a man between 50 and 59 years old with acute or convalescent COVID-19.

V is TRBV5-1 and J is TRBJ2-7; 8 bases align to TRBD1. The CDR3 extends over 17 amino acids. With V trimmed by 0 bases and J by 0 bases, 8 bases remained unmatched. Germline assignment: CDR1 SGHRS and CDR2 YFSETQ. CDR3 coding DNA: TGCGCCAGCAGCTTGGCCCCAGGGGGCCCCACCTCCTACGAGCAGTACTTC. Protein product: CASSLAPGGPTSYEQYF.

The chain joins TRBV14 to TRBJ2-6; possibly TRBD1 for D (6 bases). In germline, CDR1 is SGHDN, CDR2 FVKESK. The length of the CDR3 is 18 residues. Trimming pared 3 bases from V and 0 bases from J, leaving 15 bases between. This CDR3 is CASSQRTGPSSGANVLTF. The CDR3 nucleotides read TGTGCCAGCAGCCAGCGTACAGGGCCAAGCTCTGGGGCCAACGTCCTGACTTTC.

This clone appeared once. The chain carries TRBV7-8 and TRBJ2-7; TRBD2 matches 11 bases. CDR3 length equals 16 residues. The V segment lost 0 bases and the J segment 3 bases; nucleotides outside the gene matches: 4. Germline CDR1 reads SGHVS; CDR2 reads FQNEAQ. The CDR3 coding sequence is TGTGCCAGCAGCTTAGCCGGGACTAGCGGAATCTACGAGCAGTACTTC. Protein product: CASSLAGTSGIYEQYF.

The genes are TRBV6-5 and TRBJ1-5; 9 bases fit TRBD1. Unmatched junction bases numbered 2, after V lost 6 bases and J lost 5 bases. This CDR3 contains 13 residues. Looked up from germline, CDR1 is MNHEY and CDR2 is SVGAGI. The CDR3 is CASSRDRDQPQHF. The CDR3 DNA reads TGTGCCAGCAGCCGGGACAGGGATCAGCCCCAGCATTTT.

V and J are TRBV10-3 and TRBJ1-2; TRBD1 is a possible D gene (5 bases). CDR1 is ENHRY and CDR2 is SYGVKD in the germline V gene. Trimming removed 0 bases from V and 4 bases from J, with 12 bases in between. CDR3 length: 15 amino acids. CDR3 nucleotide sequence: TGTGCCATCAGTGAGTCTAAGGGTGGGGCCTATGGCTACACCTTC. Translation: CAISESKGGAYGYTF.

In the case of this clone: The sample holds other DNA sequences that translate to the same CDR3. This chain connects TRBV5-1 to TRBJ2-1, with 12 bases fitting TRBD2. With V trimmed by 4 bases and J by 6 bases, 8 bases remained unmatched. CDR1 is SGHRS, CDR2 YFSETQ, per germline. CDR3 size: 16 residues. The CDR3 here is CASSLMTSGSGNEQFF. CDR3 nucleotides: TGCGCCAGCAGCCTGATGACTAGCGGGAGCGGCAATGAGCAGTTCTTC.

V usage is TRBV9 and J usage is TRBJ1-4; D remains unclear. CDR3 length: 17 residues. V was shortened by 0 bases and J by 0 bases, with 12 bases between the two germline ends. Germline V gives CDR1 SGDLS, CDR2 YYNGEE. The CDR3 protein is CASSVGSGGTTNEKLFF. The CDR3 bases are TGTGCCAGCAGCGTAGGGTCGGGTGGAACAACTAATGAAAAACTGTTTTTT.

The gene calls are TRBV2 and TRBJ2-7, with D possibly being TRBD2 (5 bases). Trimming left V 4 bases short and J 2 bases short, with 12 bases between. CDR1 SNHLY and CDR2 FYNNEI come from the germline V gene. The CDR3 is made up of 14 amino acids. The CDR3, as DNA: TGTGCCAGCAGTGGGCCGGGATTTCCCTACGAGCAGTACTTC. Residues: CASSGPGFPYEQYF. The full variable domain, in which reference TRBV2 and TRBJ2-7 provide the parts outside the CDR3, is EPEVTQTPSHQVTQMGQEVILRCVPISNHLYFYWYRQILGQKVEFLVSFYNNEISEKSEIFDDQFSVERPDGSNFTLKIRSTKLEDSAMYFCASSGPGFPYEQYFGPGTRLTVT.

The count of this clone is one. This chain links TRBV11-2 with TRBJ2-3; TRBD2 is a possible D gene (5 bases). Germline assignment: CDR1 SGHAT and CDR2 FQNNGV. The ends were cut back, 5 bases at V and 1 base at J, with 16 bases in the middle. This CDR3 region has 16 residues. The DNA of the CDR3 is TGTGCCAGCAGCCCCGACCAGCGGCGACGCACAGATACGCAGTATTTT. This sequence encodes CASSPDQRRRTDTQYF.

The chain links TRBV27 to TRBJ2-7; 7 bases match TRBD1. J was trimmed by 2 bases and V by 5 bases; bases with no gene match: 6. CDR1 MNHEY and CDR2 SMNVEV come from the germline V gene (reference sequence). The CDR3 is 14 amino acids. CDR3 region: CASSPPGTAYEQYF. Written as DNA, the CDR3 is TGTGCCAGCAGTCCCCCGGGGACAGCCTACGAGCAGTACTTC.

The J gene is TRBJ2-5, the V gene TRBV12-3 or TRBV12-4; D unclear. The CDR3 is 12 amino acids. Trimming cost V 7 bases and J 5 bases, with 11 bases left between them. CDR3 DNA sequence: TGTGCCAGCACCGCGAGGTGGGAGACCCAGTACTTC. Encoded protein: CASTARWETQYF.

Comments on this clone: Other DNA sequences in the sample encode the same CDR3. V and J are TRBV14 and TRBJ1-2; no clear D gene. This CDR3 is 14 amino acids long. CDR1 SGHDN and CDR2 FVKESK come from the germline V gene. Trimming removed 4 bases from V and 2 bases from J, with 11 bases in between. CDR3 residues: CASSLGGRNYGYTF. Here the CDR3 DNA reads TGTGCCAGCAGCCTGGGCGGGCGCAACTATGGCTACACCTTC.

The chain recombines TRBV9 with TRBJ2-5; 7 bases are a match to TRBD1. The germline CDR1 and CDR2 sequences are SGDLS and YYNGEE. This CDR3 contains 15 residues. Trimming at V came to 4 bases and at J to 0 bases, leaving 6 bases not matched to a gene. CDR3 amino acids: CASSYRTGYQETQYF. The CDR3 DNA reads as TGTGCCAGCAGCTACCGGACAGGATACCAAGAGACCCAGTACTTC. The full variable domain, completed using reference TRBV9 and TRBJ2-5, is DSGVTQTPKHLITATGQRVTLRCSPRSGDLSVYWYQQSLDQGLQFLIQYYNGEERAKGNILERFSAQQFPDLHSELNLSSLELGDSALYFCASSYRTGYQETQYFGPGTRLLVL.

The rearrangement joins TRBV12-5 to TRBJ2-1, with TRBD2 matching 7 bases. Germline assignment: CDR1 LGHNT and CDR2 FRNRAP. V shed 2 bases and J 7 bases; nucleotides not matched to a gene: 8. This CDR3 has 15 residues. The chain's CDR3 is CASGLTSGTWNEQFF. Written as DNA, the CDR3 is TGTGCTAGTGGTTTGACCAGCGGGACTTGGAATGAGCAGTTCTTC.

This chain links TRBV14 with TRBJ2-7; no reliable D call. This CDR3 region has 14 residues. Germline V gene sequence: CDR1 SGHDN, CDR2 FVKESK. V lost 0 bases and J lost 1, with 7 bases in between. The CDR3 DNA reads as TGTGCCAGCAGCCAAGAAGCAGGTTCCTACGAGCAGTACTTC. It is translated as CASSQEAGSYEQYF. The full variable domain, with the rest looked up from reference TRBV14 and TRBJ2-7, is EAGVTQFPSHSVIEKGQTVTLRCDPISGHDNLYWYRRVMGKEIKFLLHFVKESKQDESGMPNNRFLAERTGGTYSTLKVQPAELEDSGVYFCASSQEAGSYEQYFGPGTRLTVT.

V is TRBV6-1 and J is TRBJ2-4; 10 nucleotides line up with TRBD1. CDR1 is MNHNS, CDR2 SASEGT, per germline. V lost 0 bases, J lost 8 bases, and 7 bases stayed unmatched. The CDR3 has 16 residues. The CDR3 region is CASSEAGTGAGDIQYF. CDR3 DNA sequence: TGTGCCAGCAGTGAAGCGGGGACAGGGGCGGGGGACATTCAGTACTTC.

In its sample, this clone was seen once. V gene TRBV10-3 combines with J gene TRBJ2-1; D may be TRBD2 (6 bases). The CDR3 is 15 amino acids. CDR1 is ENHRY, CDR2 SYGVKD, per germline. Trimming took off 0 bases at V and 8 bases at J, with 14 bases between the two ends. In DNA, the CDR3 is TGTGCCATCAGTGAGTCGAAACGGAGGGGCGATGAGCAGTTCTTC. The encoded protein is CAISESKRRGDEQFF.

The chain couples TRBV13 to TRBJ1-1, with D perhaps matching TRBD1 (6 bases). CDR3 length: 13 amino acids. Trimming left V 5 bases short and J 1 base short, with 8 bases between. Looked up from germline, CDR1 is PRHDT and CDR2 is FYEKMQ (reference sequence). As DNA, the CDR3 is TGTGCCAGCAGCCGGACAGAGAACACTGAAGCTTTCTTT. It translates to CASSRTENTEAFF.

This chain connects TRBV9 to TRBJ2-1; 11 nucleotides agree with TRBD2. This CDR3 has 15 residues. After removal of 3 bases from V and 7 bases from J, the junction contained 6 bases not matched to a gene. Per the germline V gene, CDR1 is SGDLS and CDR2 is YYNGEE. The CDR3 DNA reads TGTGCCAGCAGCGCTAGCGGGAGGACGGGAAATGAGCAGTTCTTC. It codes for CASSASGRTGNEQFF.

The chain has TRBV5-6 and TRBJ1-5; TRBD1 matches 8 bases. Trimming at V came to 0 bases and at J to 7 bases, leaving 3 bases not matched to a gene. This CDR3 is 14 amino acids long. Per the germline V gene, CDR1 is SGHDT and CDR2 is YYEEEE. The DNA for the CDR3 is TGTGCCAGCAGCTTGGGACAGGGGAGACAGCCCCAGCATTTT. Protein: CASSLGQGRQPQHF.

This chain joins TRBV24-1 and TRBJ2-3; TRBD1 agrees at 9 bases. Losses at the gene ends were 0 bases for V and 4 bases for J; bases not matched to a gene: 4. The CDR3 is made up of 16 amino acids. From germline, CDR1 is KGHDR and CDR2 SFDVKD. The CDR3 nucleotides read TGTGCCACCAGTGATTTGACAGGGGGCGCATCAGATACGCAGTATTTT. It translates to CATSDLTGGASDTQYF.